One sample yielded the 10 T cell receptor beta chains listed below, sequenced in a study of cytomegalovirus exposure and HLA in healthy donors. Researchers ran the PCR with 60 Vbeta and 13 Jbeta primers. Sequenced by immunoSEQ multiplex PCR; TCRdb stores in-frame clones only, minus some. This sample has over 85,000 clones; around 63% occur once, and the top ten carry approximately 4.8%. Sample: PBMCs. The receptors come from a human donor in good health.

The V gene is TRBV4-2, the J gene TRBJ2-6, with D possibly TRBD2 on 5 matching bases. The CDR3 length is 16 residues. Germline loops: CDR1 LGHNA, CDR2 YNFKEQ. With 1 base removed from V and 1 base from J, the gap between germline ends came to 8 bases. The CDR3 loop is CASSQATGSGANVLTF. CDR3 nucleotides: TGTGCCAGCAGCCAAGCTACGGGGTCTGGGGCCAACGTCCTGACTTTC.

About this clone: At one end, the junction sequence differs from germline, possibly due to a read error. The V call is TRBV27, the J call TRBJ2-1; 12 bases agree with TRBD2. This CDR3 comprises 19 residues. Germline CDR1 reads MNHEY; CDR2 reads SMNVEV (reference sequence). CDR3 in DNA: TGTGCCAGCAGTTTATTGGGGACTAGCGGGTATGGAAATCACAATGGGCAGTTCTTC. Residues: CASSLLGTSGYGNHNGQFF.

The J gene is TRBJ2-3, the V gene TRBV5-4, with 9 bases fitting TRBD2. The CDR3 extends over 15 amino acids. After removal of 2 bases from V and 4 bases from J, the junction contained 5 bases not matched to a gene. The germline CDR1 and CDR2 sequences are SGHNT and YYREEE (reference sequence). The CDR3 is CASSLRGRDADTQYF. As DNA, the CDR3 is TGTGCCAGCAGCTTACGCGGGAGGGACGCAGATACGCAGTATTTT.

The chain joins TRBV13 to TRBJ2-7; TRBD1 matches at 8 bases. Germline loops: CDR1 PRHDT, CDR2 FYEKMQ (reference sequence). This CDR3 comprises 17 residues. The trim removed 4 bases at V and 0 bases at J, leaving 11 bases unmatched. The CDR3 DNA reads TGTGCCAGCAGCTCAATCCAGGATACAGGGGGCTCCTACGAGCAGTACTTC. This encodes CASSSIQDTGGSYEQYF.

This sequence joins TRBV27 and TRBJ2-3; D remains unclear. CDR3 length: 13 amino acids. Germline V gene sequence: CDR1 MNHEY, CDR2 SMNVEV (reference sequence). Between the trimmed V and J ends, which lost 6 bases and 3 bases, there was a span of 10 bases. The CDR3 spells CASSLAGTDTQYF. The CDR3 bases are TGTGCCAGCAGCCTTGCAGGAACAGATACGCAGTATTTT.

The chain uses TRBV29-1 and TRBJ2-2; D is unclear. V was cut by 5 bases and J by 0 bases, with 7 bases left in between. From germline, CDR1 is SQVTM and CDR2 ANQGSEA. The CDR3 spans 13 residues. For the CDR3, the DNA is TGCAGCGTTCGAGTGGCGAACACCGGGGAGCTGTTTTTT. This translates into CSVRVANTGELFF.

The rearrangement uses TRBV19 and TRBJ1-5, with 10 bases lining up with TRBD1. Germline V gene data show CDR1 as LNHDA and CDR2 as SQIVND (reference sequence). The junction had 7 bases not matched to a gene; V was cut back by 8 bases and J by 3 bases. This CDR3 region has 15 residues. In nucleotides, the CDR3 is TGTGCCAGTCACCGGGACAGGGGTTACAATCAGCCCCAGCATTTT. It is translated as CASHRDRGYNQPQHF.

The J gene is TRBJ2-5, the V gene TRBV28; the D gene is possibly TRBD1 (5 bases). V was trimmed by 6 bases and J by 1 base, leaving 6 bases between them. CDR3 length: 12 amino acids. Germline CDR1 and CDR2: MDHEN and SYDVKM. The CDR3 bases are TGTGCCAGCAGAACAGGCCAAGAGACCCAGTACTTC. As protein: CASRTGQETQYF.

The CDR3 sequence is CASSSLLAGETETQYF. The CDR3 DNA follows: TGTGCCAGCAGTTCTTTACTAGCGGGAGAGACGGAGACCCAGTACTTC. The gene calls are TRBV27 and TRBJ2-5, with TRBD2 matching over 11 bases. V lost 4 bases and J lost 5; bases outside the gene matches: 9. The CDR3 consists of 16 residues. Germline V CDR1 and CDR2: MNHEY, SMNVEV (reference sequence).

In its sample, this clone was seen a few times. CDR3 loop: CASSYTGRNEKLFF. For the CDR3, the DNA is TGTGCCAGCAGTTATACAGGGCGTAATGAAAAACTGTTTTTT. The chain has TRBV27 and TRBJ1-4; a weak D match, TRBD1 (6 bases). CDR1 is MNHEY, CDR2 SMNVEV, per germline (reference sequence). V dropped 4 bases and J dropped 4 bases, with 10 bases sitting between them. This CDR3 comprises 14 residues.